A selection of T cell receptor beta chains follows, all from one sample in a study of T cell changes during pregnancy in multiple sclerosis. Data came from immunoSEQ multiplex PCR; TCRdb stores just in-frame clones and leaves some out. The sample yields about 49,000 clones, roughly 94% seen once. The sequencing here drew on CD8+ T cells from peripheral blood mononuclear cells, taken before pregnancy. The receptors derive from a female donor with multiple sclerosis, enrolled in a pregnancy study. Each CDR3 is given with its conserved first and last residue. A D gene is named only where the DNA matches it firmly. Size values are once, few and many counts, or a class for expanded clones, and some rows have none.

V gene,D gene,J gene,CDR3 length,clone size,CDR3 protein,CDR3 DNA
TRBV9,.,TRBJ1-2,14,once,CASSVEVYQGPSSF,TGTGCCAGCAGCGTAGAGGTCTATCAGGGCCCCTCTTCTTTC
TRBV27,.,TRBJ2-7,15,.,CASSSGFPSSYEQYF,TGTGCCAGCAGTTCAGGTTTCCCAAGCTCCTACGAGCAGTACTTC
TRBV7-8,.,TRBJ2-7,16,.,CASSAAQGAGGYEQYF,TGTGCCAGCAGCGCGGCACAGGGGGCGGGAGGCTACGAGCAGTACTTC
TRBV15,TRBD1,TRBJ2-5,15,.,CATSRVDRGRETQYF,TGTGCCACCAGCAGAGTAGACAGGGGGAGAGAGACCCAGTACTTC
TRBV27,.,TRBJ1-2,14,.,CASSSSGSNYGYTF,TGTGCCAGCTCCTCCTCAGGTTCTAACTATGGCTACACCTTC
TRBV5-4,TRBD2,TRBJ2-1,13,once,CASRGLAWNEQFF,TGTGCCAGCAGGGGACTAGCTTGGAATGAGCAGTTCTTC
TRBV27,TRBD2,TRBJ2-7,15,.,CASSLSLAGYYEQYF,TGTGCCAGCAGTTTAAGTCTAGCGGGCTACTACGAGCAGTACTTC
TRBV27,TRBD1,TRBJ2-1,15,.,CASSPLTGGQDEQFF,TGTGCCAGCAGCCCTTTGACAGGGGGGCAGGATGAGCAGTTCTTC
TRBV7-9,.,TRBJ1-2,16,.,CASSPTQGFPNYGYTF,TGTGCCAGCAGCCCAACACAGGGCTTCCCTAACTATGGCTACACCTTC
TRBV27,TRBD1,TRBJ2-1,15,.,CASSRPPGGRDEQFF,TGTGCCAGCAGTAGGCCACCAGGGGGCAGGGATGAGCAGTTCTTC
TRBV13,.,TRBJ1-3,17,.,CASSLGSPGRFGNTIYF,TGTGCCAGCAGCTTAGGTTCTCCAGGGAGGTTTGGAAACACCATATATTTT
TRBV20-1,.,TRBJ2-1,10,.,CSWGVDEQFF,TGCAGTTGGGGGGTTGATGAGCAGTTCTTC
TRBV23-1,TRBD2,TRBJ2-3,13,.,CASSQGGGGKLYF,TGCGCCAGCAGTCAAGGGGGGGGTGGGAAACTGTATTTT
TRBV9,.,TRBJ1-4,15,.,CASSPTATTNEKLFF,TGTGCCAGCAGCCCGACAGCAACAACTAATGAAAAACTGTTTTTT
TRBV7-6,.,TRBJ2-1,13,.,CASSLERTSEEFF,TGTGCCAGCAGCCTCGAAAGGACATCGGAAGAGTTCTTC
TRBV6-5,TRBD1,TRBJ2-7,13,.,CASSYWTGTEQYF,TGTGCCAGCAGTTACTGGACAGGAACCGAGCAGTACTTC
TRBV4-3,TRBD1,TRBJ1-1,15,once,CASSHGDRANTEAFF,TGCGCCAGCAGCCACGGGGACAGGGCGAACACTGAAGCTTTCTTT
TRBV6-4,.,TRBJ2-4,20,few,CASSDSGRTDFNIAKNIQYF,TGTGCCAGCAGTGACTCGGGCCGGACAGATTTTAATATAGCCAAAAACATTCAGTACTTC
TRBV28,.,TRBJ1-5,17,once,CASSLLGGIISNQPQHF,TGTGCCAGCAGTTTATTAGGAGGTATTATAAGCAATCAGCCCCAGCATTTT
TRBV7-2,TRBD2,TRBJ2-3,17,.,CASSFPGLAVITDTQYF,TGTGCCAGCAGCTTCCCGGGACTAGCGGTAATCACAGATACGCAGTATTTT
TRBV13,TRBD2,TRBJ2-1,14,.,CASSSLAGDNEQFF,TGTGCCAGCAGCTCCCTAGCGGGAGACAATGAGCAGTTCTTC
TRBV6-1,.,TRBJ1-2,15,.,CASSEVEGSIYGYTF,TGTGCCAGCAGTGAAGTTGAGGGTTCCATCTATGGCTACACCTTC
TRBV5-4,.,TRBJ2-3,15,.,CASSLRRGSTDTQYF,TGTGCCAGCAGCTTGAGGCGGGGTAGCACAGATACGCAGTATTTT
TRBV21-1,.,TRBJ2-7,16,.,CASSKERTGADYEQYF,TGTGCCAGCAGCAAAGAACGGACAGGAGCCGACTACGAGCAGTACTTC
TRBV4-1,TRBD2,TRBJ2-1,14,.,CASRAGGPSNEQFF,TGCGCCAGCAGAGCGGGAGGGCCAAGTAATGAGCAGTTCTTC
TRBV7-9,.,TRBJ1-4,15,.,CASSLDKPTNEKLFF,TGTGCCAGCAGCTTAGATAAGCCAACTAATGAAAAACTGTTTTTT
TRBV6-5,TRBD2,TRBJ2-3,14,.,CASSYSRETDTQYF,TGTGCCAGCAGTTACTCGCGGGAGACAGATACGCAGTATTTT
TRBV6-1,TRBD2,TRBJ2-7,15,.,CASSERRTRAYEQYF,TGTGCCAGCAGTGAAAGGAGGACTAGGGCCTACGAGCAGTACTTC
TRBV6-6,TRBD2,TRBJ2-2,15,.,CASSNSGSRAGELFF,TGTGCCAGCAGTAATAGCGGGAGTAGGGCCGGGGAGCTGTTTTTT
TRBV4-3,.,TRBJ1-1,12,.,CASSHGSVEAFF,TGCGCCAGCAGCCACGGGTCGGTTGAAGCTTTCTTT
TRBV9,TRBD1,TRBJ1-2,20,.,CASSVGVSGQGNSDNYGYTF,TGTGCCAGCAGCGTAGGGGTATCGGGACAGGGGAATTCTGATAACTATGGCTACACCTTC
TRBV7-7,TRBD1,TRBJ2-7,14,.,CASSVGTGAYEQYF,TGTGCCAGCAGCGTCGGGACAGGGGCCTACGAGCAGTACTTC
TRBV27,.,TRBJ2-3,14,.,CASSRGVSTDTQYF,TGTGCCAGCAGCCGGGGAGTAAGCACAGATACGCAGTATTTT
TRBV5-4,TRBD2,TRBJ2-7,14,.,CASSAGLAPYEQYF,TGTGCCAGCAGCGCGGGACTAGCGCCCTACGAGCAGTACTTC
TRBV7-8,.,TRBJ2-1,17,.,CASSLVEREPPYNEQFF,TGTGCCAGCAGCTTAGTTGAGAGGGAGCCCCCCTACAATGAGCAGTTCTTC
TRBV27,.,TRBJ2-1,15,.,CASSLAGTRNNEQFF,TGTGCCAGCAGTTTAGCCGGGACTCGTAACAATGAGCAGTTCTTC
TRBV5-1,.,TRBJ1-2,15,.,CASSLEGGSNYGYTF,TGCGCCAGCAGCTTGGAGGGGGGGTCTAACTATGGCTACACCTTC
TRBV28,.,TRBJ1-1,15,.,CASSQRRTGSTEAFF,TGTGCCAGCAGTCAGAGGCGAACAGGGAGCACTGAAGCTTTCTTT
TRBV7-9,TRBD1,TRBJ2-1,15,.,CASSLWGQGYNEQFF,TGTGCCAGCAGCTTATGGGGACAGGGGTACAATGAGCAGTTCTTC
TRBV15,.,TRBJ2-7,15,.,CATSRDQDSSYEQYF,TGTGCCACCAGCAGAGATCAAGACAGCTCCTACGAGCAGTACTTC
TRBV27,TRBD2,TRBJ2-1,16,.,CASSLGLAGSYNEQFF,TGTGCCAGCAGTTTAGGACTAGCGGGCTCCTACAATGAGCAGTTCTTC
TRBV7-9,.,TRBJ1-5,14,.,CASSLGGGSQPQHF,TGTGCCAGCAGCTTAGGTGGGGGGAGCCAGCCCCAGCATTTT
TRBV4-2,.,TRBJ2-1,15,many,CASSQTRTDYNEQFF,TGTGCCAGCAGCCAAACAAGAACAGATTACAATGAGCAGTTCTTC
TRBV5-1,.,TRBJ2-3,16,.,CASSLGWRDSTDTQYF,TGCGCCAGCAGCTTGGGTTGGAGGGATAGCACAGATACGCAGTATTTT
TRBV19,TRBD1,TRBJ2-3,16,.,CASSIPDRGARDTQYF,TGTGCCAGTAGTATACCAGACAGGGGCGCGAGAGATACGCAGTATTTT
TRBV27,.,TRBJ2-7,13,once,CASSFGLAGEQYF,TGTGCCAGCAGTTTCGGCCTAGCTGGGGAGCAGTACTTC
TRBV9,.,TRBJ2-7,14,.,CASSVEEGFYEQYF,TGTGCCAGCAGCGTAGAAGAGGGTTTCTACGAGCAGTACTTC
TRBV7-2,TRBD1,TRBJ2-5,19,.,CASSLEGGAWIGPQETQYF,TGTGCCAGCAGCTTAGAAGGGGGCGCCTGGATCGGCCCACAAGAGACCCAGTACTTC
TRBV28,.,TRBJ2-1,13,.,CASSSGLYNEQFF,TGTGCCAGCAGTTCGGGACTTTACAATGAGCAGTTCTTC
TRBV5-6,TRBD1,TRBJ1-1,13,.,CASSWTGVTEAFF,TGTGCCAGCAGCTGGACAGGGGTGACTGAAGCTTTCTTT
TRBV5-1,.,TRBJ1-1,14,.,CASSPYGVGTEAFF,TGCGCCAGCAGCCCCTACGGAGTCGGGACTGAAGCTTTCTTT
TRBV6-5,.,TRBJ2-7,13,once,CASSGLGENEQYF,TGTGCCAGCAGTGGGCTGGGTGAGAACGAGCAGTACTTC
TRBV6-1,.,TRBJ2-6,15,.,CASMTRGWGANVLTF,TGTGCCAGCATGACGAGGGGGTGGGGGGCCAACGTCCTGACTTTC
TRBV7-8,TRBD2,TRBJ2-7,18,once,CASSFLTSGRALSYEQYF,TGTGCCAGCAGCTTTCTGACTAGCGGGAGGGCCCTCTCCTACGAGCAGTACTTC
TRBV14,.,TRBJ2-5,15,.,CASSQDLGYQETQYF,TGTGCCAGCAGCCAAGATCTGGGCTATCAAGAGACCCAGTACTTC